The sample holds a few counts of the clone carrying this TCR beta chain. The data were obtained in a study of T-cell reconstitution after alpha-beta-depleted transplantation in children. The CDR3 extends over 15 amino acids. The germline V gene has CDR1 SEHNR and CDR2 FQNEAQ (reference sequence). Losses at the gene ends were 5 bases for V and 3 bases for J; bases not matched to a gene: 6. The TCRbeta library was prepared with unique molecular identifiers. TCRdb called the PCR reads again in MiXCR, with one record for every CDR3 protein. Here the sample spans roughly 500,000 distinct CDR3 sequences, 32% being singletons.

This sequence originates from a human donor who donated a stem cell graft to a child with aplastic anemia. The chain employs TRBV7-9 and TRBJ1-5; TRBD1 aligns across 8 bases. Sequencing used PBMCs from the stem cell graft donor, obtained from the stem cell graft. DNA for the CDR3: TGTGCCAGCAGCCGGACAGGGATGTTCAATCAGCCCCAGCATTTT. Its translation: CASSRTGMFNQPQHF.